Listed below are T cell receptor beta chains from one sample, sequenced in a study of early T cells in non-severe SARS-CoV-2 infection. TCRdb re-called the 5' RACE reads through MiXCR, storing one row per CDR3 protein. The table records about 38,000 distinct CDR3 sequences, over 3.5% of them present only once. What was sequenced was whole blood. These receptors originate from an adult who was a healthcare worker with PCR-confirmed SARS-CoV-2 infection or an uninfected control (not recorded which). CDR3s include the opening cysteine and the closing phenylalanine or tryptophan. The order of the fields is J gene, V gene, clone size, D gene, CDR3 DNA, CDR3 protein. A D gene is named only where the DNA matches it firmly. Part of the rows lack a size; the others show once, few, many or a class for expanded clones.

TRBJ2-7	TRBV3-1	many	TRBD2	TGTGCCAGCAGCCTCCGGGGGGCCTACGAGCAGTACTTC	CASSLRGAYEQYF
TRBJ1-4	TRBV12-3/TRBV12-4	many	TRBD1	TGTGCCAGCAGTACGGGACAGCTAGAAAAACTGTTTTTT	CASSTGQLEKLFF
TRBJ2-5	TRBV3-1	many	TRBD2	TGTGCCAGCAGCCAAGCGGGGGGGCATGAGACCCAGTACTTC	CASSQAGGHETQYF
TRBJ1-1	TRBV3-1	-	TRBD1	TGTGCCAGCATATCGGGGACAGGGGGCGATGCTTTCTTT	CASISGTGGDAFF
TRBJ2-1	TRBV2	few	-	TGTGCCGGCTCCGGGGCCGAAGAAAACAATGAGTTTAGGACCAATGAGCAGTTCTTC	CAGSGAEENNEFRTNEQFF
TRBJ1-1	TRBV20-1	many	-	TGCAGTGCTCTAACAACACTAAACACTGAAGCTTTCTTT	CSALTTLNTEAFF
TRBJ1-4	TRBV5-4	many	TRBD1	TGTGCCAGCAGCGACCAGGGGGCGGGGGATGAAAAACTGTTTTTT	CASSDQGAGDEKLFF
TRBJ1-5	TRBV12-3/TRBV12-4	many	-	TGTGCCAGCAGTTCCCGGGACGGACGCAATCAGCCCCAGCATTTT	CASSSRDGRNQPQHF
TRBJ2-6	TRBV5-1	many	-	TGCGCCAGCCTCCCAAATCTCTCTGGGGCCAACGTCCTGACTTTC	CASLPNLSGANVLTF
TRBJ2-5	TRBV7-2	many	-	TGTGCCAGCAGCCCGCTCTGGCGGGGAGCTTCAGAGACCCAGTACTTC	CASSPLWRGASETQYF
TRBJ2-3	TRBV13	many	TRBD2	TGTGCCAGCAGCCACCTAGGGGGGACTAGCACCCGCACAGATACGCAGTATTTT	CASSHLGGTSTRTDTQYF
TRBJ2-1	TRBV12-3/TRBV12-4	-	TRBD2	TGTGCCAGCAGTTTTGGACTAGCGGGGGGATATGAGCAGTTCTTC	CASSFGLAGGYEQFF
TRBJ2-3	TRBV7-9	few	-	TGTGCCAGCAGCTTACACGGGGTGGATACGCAGTATTTT	CASSLHGVDTQYF
TRBJ1-2	TRBV5-1	few	-	TGCGCCAGCAGCTTAGATGCCTATGGCTACACCTTC	CASSLDAYGYTF
TRBJ1-1	TRBV7-8	few	-	TGTGCCAGCAGCTACATACCTGGTACCACTGAAGCTTTCTTT	CASSYIPGTTEAFF
TRBJ1-3	TRBV6-1	many	TRBD1	TGTGCCAGCAGTCCACCGGGGGACAGCTCTGGAAACACCATATATTTT	CASSPPGDSSGNTIYF
TRBJ2-1	TRBV10-1	few	TRBD1	TGCGCCAGCAGTGAGGGGACAGGGGATGAGCAGTTCTTC	CASSEGTGDEQFF
TRBJ1-5	TRBV7-6	many	TRBD1	TGTGCCAGCAGTTTGGGGACAGGGCGCAATCAGCCCCAGCATTTT	CASSLGTGRNQPQHF
TRBJ1-1	TRBV3-1	-	-	TGTGCCAGCAGCCGGGGCCTGGTCAGCCACACTGAAGCTTTCTTT	CASSRGLVSHTEAFF
TRBJ2-5	TRBV5-1	many	-	TGCGCCAGCAGCTTGAGTGCGCAGCTAGACCAAGAGACCCAGTACTTC	CASSLSAQLDQETQYF
TRBJ1-4	TRBV2	many	-	TGTGCCAGCAGTGAGGATGGGGGAACTAATGAAAAACTGTTTTTT	CASSEDGGTNEKLFF
TRBJ2-3	TRBV7-2	-	-	TGTGCCAGCAGCTTCACGGATACGCAGTATTTT	CASSFTDTQYF
TRBJ2-1	TRBV14	many	-	TGTGCCAGCAGCCAAAGATACTCCTACAATGAGCAGTTCTTC	CASSQRYSYNEQFF
TRBJ2-3	TRBV20-1	many	TRBD2	TGCAGTGCTAGCACACTAGCGGGGGGGCCTTTGGATACGCAGTATTTT	CSASTLAGGPLDTQYF
TRBJ2-2	TRBV5-1	few	-	TGCGCCAGCACTCAAAGGGCTTTTGGCACCGGGGAGCTGTTTTTT	CASTQRAFGTGELFF
TRBJ2-4	TRBV3-1	-	-	TGTGCCAGCAGCCATCATTTTAGCGCTTCGGGTGGGGACATTCAGTACTTC	CASSHHFSASGGDIQYF
TRBJ2-2	TRBV18	many	TRBD2	TGTGCCAGCTCACCATCACTAGCGGACACCGGGGAGCTGTTTTTT	CASSPSLADTGELFF
TRBJ1-3	TRBV2	many	-	TGTGCCAGCAGCCGAAAGGCAGGGCCGAGCTCTGGAAACACCATATATTTT	CASSRKAGPSSGNTIYF
TRBJ2-7	TRBV20-1	many	-	TGCAGTCCAATCGACAGAGACGAGCAGTACTTC	CSPIDRDEQYF
TRBJ2-1	TRBV2	once	-	TGTGCCAGCAGCAGACAGCATGAGCAGTTCTTC	CASSRQHEQFF
TRBJ1-5	TRBV4-1	many	-	TGCGCCAGCAGCCAAGATCTGGGGGTCGACAATCAGCCCCAGCATTTT	CASSQDLGVDNQPQHF
TRBJ1-2	TRBV12-3/TRBV12-4	many	-	TGTGCCAGCAGTTTAGAGGCGAACTATGGCTACACCTTC	CASSLEANYGYTF
TRBJ2-1	TRBV27	many	TRBD2	TGTGCCAGCGGACTAGCAAACCACAATGAGCAGTTCTTC	CASGLANHNEQFF
TRBJ2-3	TRBV5-5	many	-	TGTGCCAGCAGCTTTTGGGCGGGGAGCACAGATACGCAGTATTTT	CASSFWAGSTDTQYF
TRBJ2-2	TRBV6-5	-	TRBD2	TGTGCCAGCAGTTACTCCTCGGGGGGGATGAACACCGGGGAGCTGTTTTTT	CASSYSSGGMNTGELFF
TRBJ2-3	TRBV7-2	few	-	TGTGCCAGCAGCCCCCGGAGAGAAGATACGCAGTATTTT	CASSPRREDTQYF
TRBJ2-7	TRBV12-3/TRBV12-4	medium-sized	-	TGTGCCAGCAGCTTGGGACCTACACCCCGGTACGAGCAGTACTTC	CASSLGPTPRYEQYF
TRBJ2-3	TRBV20-1	-	TRBD1	TGCAGTGCTAAAGCGGGACAGGGGTCAGATACGCAGTATTTT	CSAKAGQGSDTQYF
TRBJ2-7	TRBV4-1	many	-	TGCGCCAGCAGCCAAGAGAACTACGAGCAGTACTTC	CASSQENYEQYF
TRBJ2-2	TRBV7-7	many	TRBD1	TGTGCCAGCAGCTTGACAGGGGGCACCGGGGAGCTGTTTTTT	CASSLTGGTGELFF
TRBJ2-7	TRBV10-2	many	TRBD1	TGCGCCAGCATCCCAATGGAACAGGGGACCTACGAGCAGTACTTC	CASIPMEQGTYEQYF
TRBJ2-7	TRBV19	few	-	TGTGCCAGTAGTATGTCCCAGGGAGCCTCTTCCTACGAGCAGTACTTC	CASSMSQGASSYEQYF